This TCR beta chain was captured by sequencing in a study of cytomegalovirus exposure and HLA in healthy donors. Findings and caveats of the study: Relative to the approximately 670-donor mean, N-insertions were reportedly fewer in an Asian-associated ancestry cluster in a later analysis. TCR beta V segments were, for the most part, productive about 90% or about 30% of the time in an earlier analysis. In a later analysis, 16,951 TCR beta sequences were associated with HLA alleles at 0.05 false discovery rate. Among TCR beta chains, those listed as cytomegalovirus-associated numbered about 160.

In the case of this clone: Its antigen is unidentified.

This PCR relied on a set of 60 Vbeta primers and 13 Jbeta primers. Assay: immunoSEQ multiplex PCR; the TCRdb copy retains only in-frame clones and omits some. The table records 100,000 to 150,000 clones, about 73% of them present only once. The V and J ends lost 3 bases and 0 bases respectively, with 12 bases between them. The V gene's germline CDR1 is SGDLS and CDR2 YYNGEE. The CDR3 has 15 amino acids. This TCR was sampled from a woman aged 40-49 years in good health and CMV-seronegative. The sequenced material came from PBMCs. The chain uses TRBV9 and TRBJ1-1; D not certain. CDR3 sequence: CASSAGFSMNTEAFF. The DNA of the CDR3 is TGTGCCAGCAGCGCGGGATTTTCCATGAACACTGAAGCTTTCTTT. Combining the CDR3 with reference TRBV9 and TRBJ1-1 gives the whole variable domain DSGVTQTPKHLITATGQRVTLRCSPRSGDLSVYWYQQSLDQGLQFLIQYYNGEERAKGNILERFSAQQFPDLHSELNLSSLELGDSALYFCASSAGFSMNTEAFFGQGTRLTVV.